The 24 T cell receptor beta chains below all came from one sample that was sequenced in a study of identical twins. One entry per CDR3 protein, called by TCRdb with MiXCR from the 5' RACE reads. This table has a few hundred thousand distinct CDR3 sequences, under 12% appearing once. What was sequenced was memory T cells sorted from blood. The receptors originated from a man over 45 in good health.

The sample holds many counts of this clonotype. This rearrangement joins TRBV4-1 to TRBJ1-1, with D tentatively TRBD1 (5 bases). CDR1 MGHRA and CDR2 YSYEKL come from the germline V gene. The CDR3 length is 13 residues. V lost 3 bases and J lost 5, with 10 bases in between. The CDR3 sequence: CASSHAGITEAFF. As DNA, the CDR3 is TGCGCCAGCAGCCACGCAGGGATTACTGAAGCTTTCTTT.

This clonotype was counted only a few times. This chain connects TRBV5-1 to TRBJ1-6, with TRBD1 matching 9 bases. The CDR3 runs 16 residues. V was clipped by 3 bases and J by 7 bases; unmatched bases: 8. Germline CDR1 SGHRS, CDR2 YFSETQ. CDR3 nucleotide sequence: TGCGCCAGCAGCTCTACCGGGACAGGGACAAATTCACCCCTCCACTTT. Translating gives CASSSTGTGTNSPLHF.

This clonotype was observed at least ten times. The chain has TRBV10-3 and TRBJ1-2; D is uncertain. CDR1 and CDR2 (germline): ENHRY, SYGVKD. CDR3 length equals 11 residues. V lost 6 bases to trimming and J lost 7 bases, with 9 bases between them. CDR3 loop: CAISDAVGYTF. In nucleotides, the CDR3 is TGTGCCATCAGCGATGCAGTTGGCTACACCTTC.

This clonotype came up many times. The V call is TRBV29-1, the J call TRBJ2-1, with TRBD2 matching 7 bases. J gave up 12 bases and V 6 bases, and 8 bases lay outside the gene matches. Germline V gene data show CDR1 as SQVTM and CDR2 as ANQGSEA. CDR3 length: 11 amino acids. The CDR3: CSVTAGLGQFF. CDR3 nucleotides: TGCAGCGTAACAGCGGGACTCGGGCAGTTCTTC.

This clonotype was observed many times. The chain is built from TRBV4-1 and TRBJ2-7; unclear D gene. The CDR3 runs to 12 residues. The V end was cut by 3 bases, the J end by 2 bases, with 5 bases between. The germline gives CDR1 MGHRA, CDR2 YSYEKL. CDR3 in amino acids: CASSQGTYEQYF. CDR3 in DNA: TGCGCCAGCAGCCAGGGTACCTACGAGCAGTACTTC.

This clonotype was detected many times. V is TRBV5-1 and J is TRBJ2-6; 9 nucleotides match TRBD1. The germline gives CDR1 SGHRS, CDR2 YFSETQ. V was clipped by 4 bases and J by 2 bases; unmatched bases: 13. The CDR3 is made up of 19 amino acids. CDR3 protein: CASSNAGTGLMAGANVLTF. The CDR3 DNA reads TGCGCCAGCAGCAATGCCGGGACAGGGTTAATGGCTGGGGCCAACGTCCTGACTTTC.

The chain recombines TRBV10-1 with TRBJ2-7; weak D call: TRBD2 (6 bases). V was pared by 1 base and J by 6 bases, with 13 bases between. Per germline, CDR1 WNHNN and CDR2 SYGVQD (reference sequence). There are 14 residues in the CDR3. The CDR3, as DNA: TGCGCCAGCAGTGAGTACGGGACTCAAAGCGAGCAGTACTTC. Its protein is CASSEYGTQSEQYF.

This clonotype was observed at least ten times. The gene calls are TRBV12-3 or TRBV12-4 and TRBJ1-1; D is unclear. V lost 3 bases and J 6 bases, leaving 5 bases between the germline ends. The CDR3 is 11 residues long. DNA of the CDR3: TGTGCCAGCAGTTTTGGTGCTGAAGCTTTCTTT. It yields the protein CASSFGAEAFF.

This clonotype occurred many times. The V and J genes are TRBV5-1 and TRBJ2-1; 7 nucleotides agree with TRBD1. The CDR3 is 13 residues long. Per the germline V gene, CDR1 is SGHRS and CDR2 is YFSETQ. V dropped 3 bases and J dropped 13; count of bases not matched to a gene: 10. CDR3 nucleotide sequence: TGCGCCAGCAGCTACGACAGGGTTTCGACTCAGTTCTTC. As protein: CASSYDRVSTQFF.

There are a few counts of this clonotype. V and J are TRBV7-2 and TRBJ2-2, with TRBD1 identical over 7 bases. The CDR3 totals 15 residues. Germline V lookup: CDR1 SGHTA, CDR2 FQGNSA. Trimming removed 3 bases from V and 7 bases from J; junction bases left unmatched: 8. The CDR3 loop is CASSLMRGPVGELFF. The CDR3 DNA follows: TGTGCCAGCAGCTTGATGAGGGGGCCGGTCGGGGAGCTGTTTTTT.

This clonotype has at least ten counts. The chain links TRBV11-1 to TRBJ2-5; D perhaps matches TRBD1 (5 bases). The CDR3 length is 13 residues. Germline V lookup: CDR1 SGHAT, CDR2 FQDESV (reference sequence). V was cut by 1 base and J by 5 bases, with 8 bases left in between. The CDR3 coding sequence is TGTGCCAGCAGCTTAGGTGACAGTGAGACCCAGTACTTC. It encodes CASSLGDSETQYF. The whole variable domain, remainder taken from reference TRBV11-1 and TRBJ2-5, is EAEVAQSPRYKITEKSQAVAFWCDPISGHATLYWYRQILGQGPELLVQFQDESVVDDSQLPKDRFSAERLKGVDSTLKIQPAELGDSAMYLCASSLGDSETQYFGPGTRLLVL.

The sample holds many counts of this clonotype. The chain carries TRBV2 and TRBJ1-5; D is uncertain. Germline values: CDR1 SNHLY, CDR2 FYNNEI. This CDR3 region has 15 residues. With 5 bases removed from V and 0 bases from J, the gap between germline ends came to 11 bases. DNA for the CDR3: TGTGCCAGCAGTCGCTTGGGGATTAGCAATCAGCCCCAGCATTTT. It yields the protein CASSRLGISNQPQHF.

This clonotype was detected ten times or more. The chain combines TRBV2 with TRBJ2-7; TRBD1 agrees at 10 bases. CDR1 and CDR2 (germline): SNHLY, FYNNEI. This CDR3 is 15 amino acids long. Losses at the gene ends were 7 bases for V and 0 bases for J; bases not matched to a gene: 6. The CDR3 bases are TGTGCCAGCACCCAGGACAGGGGGTACTCCTACGAGCAGTACTTC. It specifies CASTQDRGYSYEQYF.

Ten or more counts support this clonotype. The V and J genes are TRBV15 and TRBJ2-1, with a tentative D call TRBD1 (5 bases). CDR3 length: 14 residues. CDR1 LNHNV and CDR2 YYDKDF come from the germline V gene (reference sequence). V lost 3 bases and J 9 bases, leaving 15 bases between the germline ends. This chain's CDR3 is CATSSRVGASEQFF. CDR3 coding DNA: TGTGCCACCAGCAGCAGGGTTGGAGCGAGTGAGCAGTTCTTC.

The chain carries TRBV29-1 and TRBJ2-1; the D gene is possibly TRBD1 (6 bases). The V and J ends lost 7 bases and 6 bases respectively, with 13 bases between them. Germline assignment: CDR1 SQVTM and CDR2 ANQGSEA. CDR3 length: 12 residues. In DNA form, the CDR3 reads TGCAGCGCCCTTGTCAGGGGCAATGAGCAGTTCTTC. It translates to CSALVRGNEQFF.

This clonotype was counted many times. V gene TRBV5-6 combines with J gene TRBJ2-1, with unresolved D. CDR1 is SGHDT, CDR2 YYEEEE, per germline. This CDR3 contains 13 residues. V lost 7 bases and J lost 6, with 14 bases in between. CDR3 in amino acids: CASRAELGNEQFF. As DNA, the CDR3 is TGTGCCAGCCGGGCAGAACTGGGCAATGAGCAGTTCTTC.

This clonotype was detected ten times or more. The V call is TRBV11-2, the J call TRBJ2-1; perhaps TRBD1 as D (5 bases). The CDR3 is 17 residues long. V lost 0 bases and J lost 6, with 18 bases in between. Germline values: CDR1 SGHAT, CDR2 FQNNGV. In DNA, the CDR3 is TGTGCCAGCAGCTTAGAGACAGCTATCTCGATGAGCAATGAGCAGTTCTTC. Amino acids: CASSLETAISMSNEQFF.

This clonotype was detected many times. The chain couples TRBV5-6 to TRBJ1-1, with 8 bases that match TRBD1. From germline, CDR1 is SGHDT and CDR2 YYEEEE. With 7 bases clipped from V and 4 bases from J, the junction kept 6 bases outside the gene matches. The CDR3 covers 13 residues. The CDR3 region has the DNA TGTGCCAGCCTAACTACAGGGGGCACTGAAGCTTTCTTT. Amino acids: CASLTTGGTEAFF.

This clonotype was detected many times. This sequence joins TRBV20-1 and TRBJ2-1; the match to TRBD2 covers 9 bases. The CDR3 consists of 14 residues. J lost 4 bases, V lost 5 bases, and 6 bases had no gene match. CDR1 is DFQATT, CDR2 SNEGSKA, per germline (reference sequence). In DNA form, the CDR3 reads TGCAGTGCTGATAGCGGGAGAGAGTACAATGAGCAGTTCTTC. This codes for CSADSGREYNEQFF.

As to this clonotype: A much bigger clone sits one base away, suggesting this may be a read error. The J gene is TRBJ1-2, the V gene TRBV5-1; TRBD1 is a possible D gene (5 bases). CDR1 is SGHRS, CDR2 YFSETQ, per germline. CDR3 length equals 15 residues. Here the CDR3 DNA reads TGCGCCAGCAGCCAAACCCCGGGACTCACCTATGGCTACCCCTTC. Translation gives CASSQTPGLTYGYPF.

The rearrangement joins TRBV10-3 to TRBJ2-3, with unresolved D. V lost 6 bases, J lost 0 bases, and 13 bases lay in between. There are 15 residues in the CDR3. CDR1 and CDR2 (germline): ENHRY, SYGVKD. This chain's CDR3 is CAISEESPSTDTQYF. CDR3 coding DNA: TGTGCCATCAGCGAGGAGTCCCCTAGCACAGATACGCAGTATTTT.

The chain couples TRBV7-9 to TRBJ1-1; 9 nucleotides align to TRBD1. CDR1 is SEHNR, CDR2 FQNEAQ, per germline (reference sequence). Trimming took 2 bases from V and 3 from J; bases not matched to a gene: 10. This CDR3 is 17 amino acids long. The CDR3, as DNA: TGTGCCAGCAGCTTACGGACAGGGGTATGGGAGGACACTGAAGCTTTCTTT. It specifies CASSLRTGVWEDTEAFF. Variable domain in full (rest from reference TRBV7-9 and TRBJ1-1): DTGVSQNPRHKITKRGQNVTFRCDPISEHNRLYWYRQTLGQGPEFLTYFQNEAQLEKSRLLSDRFSAERPKGSFSTLEIQRTEQGDSAMYLCASSLRTGVWEDTEAFFGQGTRLTVV.

The chain links TRBV2 to TRBJ2-6; D ambiguous. Germline CDR1 is SNHLY and CDR2 is FYNNEI. The CDR3 consists of 18 residues. V shed 7 bases and J shed 0 bases, with 19 bases lying between them. The CDR3 loop is CASTRSRRKGSGANVLTF. The DNA of the CDR3 is TGTGCCAGCACAAGGTCGCGCCGTAAAGGCTCTGGGGCCAACGTCCTGACTTTC.

The chain joins TRBV29-1 to TRBJ2-5; 8 bases align to TRBD2. Germline CDR1 SQVTM, CDR2 ANQGSEA. V lost 1 base, J lost 3 bases, and 7 bases stayed unmatched. The CDR3 covers 15 residues. The CDR3 nucleotides read TGCAGCGTTGAAGGACTAGCGATACCTGAAGAGACCCAGTACTTC. It translates to CSVEGLAIPEETQYF.